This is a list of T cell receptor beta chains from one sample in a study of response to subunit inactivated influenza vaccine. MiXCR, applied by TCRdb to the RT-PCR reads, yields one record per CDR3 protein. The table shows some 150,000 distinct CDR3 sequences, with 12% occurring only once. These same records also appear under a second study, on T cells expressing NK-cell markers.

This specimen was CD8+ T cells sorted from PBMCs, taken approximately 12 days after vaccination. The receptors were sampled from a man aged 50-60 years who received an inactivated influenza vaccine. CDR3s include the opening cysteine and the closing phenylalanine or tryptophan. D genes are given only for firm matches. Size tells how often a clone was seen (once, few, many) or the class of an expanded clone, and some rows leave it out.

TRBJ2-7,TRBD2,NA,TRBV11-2,TGTGCCAGCAGCTTAATCTCCGGGACTAGCGGGGGGGACGGTTCTCCGTACTTC,CASSLISGTSGGDGSPYF
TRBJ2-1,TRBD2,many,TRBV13,TGTGCCAGCAGCTCTACTGGCGGGCTAGCGGGGGCCGAACTTTACAATGAGCAGTTCTTC,CASSSTGGLAGAELYNEQFF
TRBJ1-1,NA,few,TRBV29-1,TGCAGCGTTATTCTTACGGGCAGGGGTGGACCGGACAACACTGAAGCTTTCTTT,CSVILTGRGGPDNTEAFF
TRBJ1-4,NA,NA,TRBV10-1,TGCGCCAGCAGTGGAAGGAACAGGCTATATAATGAAAAACTGTTTTTT,CASSGRNRLYNEKLFF
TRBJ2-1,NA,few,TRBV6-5,TGTGCCAGCAGTTACCTGCAGGGGGGAAACAATGAGCAGTTCTTC,CASSYLQGGNNEQFF
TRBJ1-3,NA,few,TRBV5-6,TGTGCCAGCAGCCCAGGGGTTTTCCTTGGAAACACCATATATTTT,CASSPGVFLGNTIYF
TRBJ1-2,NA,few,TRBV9,TGTGCCAGCAGCGCCGGGGTCTATGGCTACACCTTC,CASSAGVYGYTF
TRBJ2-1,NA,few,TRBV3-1,TGTGCCAGCAGCCAAGGACAGATAGGGTCCAATGAGCAGTTCTTC,CASSQGQIGSNEQFF
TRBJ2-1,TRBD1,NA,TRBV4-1,TGCGCCAGCAGTTCCCCGGGACAGGGATTGGTTGAGCAGTTCTTC,CASSSPGQGLVEQFF
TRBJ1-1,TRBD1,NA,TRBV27,TGTGCCAGCAGTCAGGGGGCGTCCACTGAAGCTTTCTTT,CASSQGASTEAFF
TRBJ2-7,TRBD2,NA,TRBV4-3,TGCGCCAGCAGCCAAGATTGGACACTAGCGGGATCCGAGCAGTACTTC,CASSQDWTLAGSEQYF
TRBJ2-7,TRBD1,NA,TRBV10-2,TGCGCCAGCAGTGAGTCTACAGGGGGCTGGCAGTACTTC,CASSESTGGWQYF
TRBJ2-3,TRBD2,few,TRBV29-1,TGCAGCGTCTTAACTAGCGGCAGCACAGATACGCAGTATTTT,CSVLTSGSTDTQYF
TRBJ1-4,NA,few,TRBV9,TGTGCCAGCAGCGTAGGGGGTGGTGAAAAACTGTTTTTT,CASSVGGGEKLFF
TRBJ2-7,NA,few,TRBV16,TGTGCCAGCAGCCAATCGGCCGCGGCTTCGGAGGAGCAGTACTTC,CASSQSAAASEEQYF
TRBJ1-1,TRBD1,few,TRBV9,TGTGCCAGCAGCCCCCGGACAGGGGCTGAAGCTTTCTTT,CASSPRTGAEAFF
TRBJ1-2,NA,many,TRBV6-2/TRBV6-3,TGTGCCAGCAGTTACAGGCCAGAATCCCTTTATGGCTACACCTTC,CASSYRPESLYGYTF
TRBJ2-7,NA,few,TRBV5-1,TGCGCCAGCAGCGGAGGGAATTCCTACGAGCAGTACTTC,CASSGGNSYEQYF
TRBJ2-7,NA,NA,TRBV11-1,TGTGCCAGCAGCTTAGAAAGTGGCGAGCAGTACTTC,CASSLESGEQYF
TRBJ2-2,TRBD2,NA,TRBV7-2,TGTGCCAGCAGCTTAGCTCTAGCGGGAGGGGTCGGGGAGCTGTTTTTT,CASSLALAGGVGELFF
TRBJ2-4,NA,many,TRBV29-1,TGCAGCGTTGAAGGTCGGGGCGTGGGGGACATTCAGTACTTC,CSVEGRGVGDIQYF
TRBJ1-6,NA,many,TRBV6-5,TGTGCCAGCAGTACTGGGATAATCTGGTCACCCCTCCACTTT,CASSTGIIWSPLHF
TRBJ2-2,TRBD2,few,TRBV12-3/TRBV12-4,TGTGCCAGCGAACTAGCGGGAGCATTCGGGGAGCTGTTTTTT,CASELAGAFGELFF
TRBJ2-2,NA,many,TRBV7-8,TGTGCCAGCAGCTTATCAACTGGGGAGCTGTTTTTT,CASSLSTGELFF
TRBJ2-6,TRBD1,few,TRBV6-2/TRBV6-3,TGTGCCAGCAGTTACTCACTGGACAGGGGATTCTCTGGGGCCAACGTCCTGACTTTC,CASSYSLDRGFSGANVLTF
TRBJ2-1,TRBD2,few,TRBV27,TGTGCCAGCAGTTCCTCCGGGGGGGGGTACTACAATGAGCAGTTCTTC,CASSSSGGGYYNEQFF
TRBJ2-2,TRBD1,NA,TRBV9,TGTGCCAGCAGCGCCACAGGGGGGAACACCGGGGAGCTGTTTTTT,CASSATGGNTGELFF
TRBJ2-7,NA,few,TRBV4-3,TGCGCCAGCAGCTCTAGCTTGGGCTGGGAGCAGTACTTC,CASSSSLGWEQYF
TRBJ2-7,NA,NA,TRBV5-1,TGCGCCAGCAGCTCGTCTACAGGTGAAAGCTCCTACGAGCAGTACTTC,CASSSSTGESSYEQYF
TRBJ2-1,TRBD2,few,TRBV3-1,TGTGCCAGCAGCAACGTCCTAGCGGTATACAATGAGCAGTTCTTC,CASSNVLAVYNEQFF
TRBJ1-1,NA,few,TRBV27,TGTGCCAGCAGTTTAATCGTCCAGACTGAAGCTTTCTTT,CASSLIVQTEAFF
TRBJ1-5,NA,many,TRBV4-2,TGTGCCAGCAGCCAAGATTTAGGGAGGAACAATCAGCCCCAGCATTTT,CASSQDLGRNNQPQHF
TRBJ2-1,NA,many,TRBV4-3,TGCGCCAGCAGCCAAGATTATATGGGGCTAGAGGGCTTCCATGAGCAGTTCTTC,CASSQDYMGLEGFHEQFF
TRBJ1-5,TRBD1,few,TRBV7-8,TGTGCCAGCAGCTTAGCGAAAGGACAGGGAAGGGGTCAGCCCCAGCATTTT,CASSLAKGQGRGQPQHF
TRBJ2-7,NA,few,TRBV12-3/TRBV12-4,TGTGCCAGCAGTTTAAGGGGACCCGCTTTATACGAGCAGTACTTC,CASSLRGPALYEQYF
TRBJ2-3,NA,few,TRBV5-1,TGCGCCAGCAGCTTCTTTCTATACGGACCCACAGATACGCAGTATTTT,CASSFFLYGPTDTQYF
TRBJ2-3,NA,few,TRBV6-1,TGTGCCAGCAGGCCCGGCGCGGGTATGGCAGATACGCAGTATTTT,CASRPGAGMADTQYF
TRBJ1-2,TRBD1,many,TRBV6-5,TGTGCCAGCAGTTACCAAAGGGACAGGGAATGGGATGGCTACACCTTC,CASSYQRDREWDGYTF
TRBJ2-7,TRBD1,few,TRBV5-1,TGCGCCAGCAGCTTTGGACAGGGGGGGGACGAGCAGTACTTC,CASSFGQGGDEQYF
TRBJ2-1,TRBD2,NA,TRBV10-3,TGTGCCATCAGTGTGACTAGCGGGGCCTACAATGAGCAGTTCTTC,CAISVTSGAYNEQFF
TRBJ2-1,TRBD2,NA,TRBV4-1,TGCGCCAGCAGCTTACGGACTAGCGGTTACGAGCAGTTCTTC,CASSLRTSGYEQFF